The 29 T cell receptor beta chains given below trace back to one sample, sequenced in a study of T cell changes during pregnancy in multiple sclerosis. Measured with immunoSEQ multiplex PCR; TCRdb has only the in-frame clones, and not every one. The profile shows approximately 50,000 clones, approximately 93% of them singletons. The sample was CD4+ T cells from peripheral blood mononuclear cells, taken in the third trimester of pregnancy. The origin of the receptors is a female donor with multiple sclerosis, enrolled in a pregnancy study.

A note on this clone: A read error may produce the germline difference seen at one junction end. The genes are TRBV7-7 and TRBJ2-5; TRBD2 aligns across 9 bases. This CDR3 contains 14 residues. CDR1 is SSHAT, CDR2 FNYEAQ, per germline (reference sequence). CDR3 DNA: TGTGCTAGCAGCTTAGCGGGAGTTCTAGAGACCCAGTACTTC. Translating it yields CASSLAGVLETQYF.

This CDR3 reads CASSLGDTSTDTQYF. The CDR3, as DNA: TGTGCCAGCAGCTTGGGAGATACTAGCACAGATACGCAGTATTTT. The chain has TRBV5-5 and TRBJ2-3; D is undetermined. This CDR3 has 15 amino acids. Per the germline V gene, CDR1 is SGHKS and CDR2 is YYEKEE (reference sequence). V was pared by 0 bases and J by 0 bases, with 8 bases between.

This clone came up once. The rearrangement links TRBV18 to TRBJ1-2; TRBD1 agrees at 7 bases. With 3 bases clipped from V and 0 bases from J, the junction kept 4 bases outside the gene matches. The CDR3 has 15 residues. The V gene's germline CDR1 is KGHSH and CDR2 LQKENI. This CDR3 reads CASSPGTEANYGYTF. CDR3 DNA: TGTGCCAGCTCACCGGGGACAGAAGCTAACTATGGCTACACCTTC.

As DNA, the CDR3 is TGTGCCAGCAGTTCCGCCCCAGGGGGCACTTACGAGCAGTACTTC. Translation: CASSSAPGGTYEQYF. The V call is TRBV6-6, the J call TRBJ2-7; 8 bases align to TRBD1. With 4 bases clipped from V and 4 bases from J, the junction kept 9 bases outside the gene matches. The CDR3 is 15 residues long. Germline V gives CDR1 MNHNY, CDR2 SVGAGI (reference sequence).

There are a few counts of this clone. This chain joins TRBV2 and TRBJ1-2, with 7 bases matching TRBD1. CDR3 length: 14 residues. Unmatched junction bases numbered 5, after V lost 6 bases and J lost 1 base. The V gene's germline CDR1 is SNHLY and CDR2 FYNNEI. The DNA of the CDR3 is TGTGCCAGCAGGAGCCGGGACAGTAACTATGGCTACACCTTC. It specifies CASRSRDSNYGYTF. The full variable domain, its missing parts supplied by reference TRBV2 and TRBJ1-2, is EPEVTQTPSHQVTQMGQEVILRCVPISNHLYFYWYRQILGQKVEFLVSFYNNEISEKSEIFDDQFSVERPDGSNFTLKIRSTKLEDSAMYFCASRSRDSNYGYTFGSGTRLTVV.

This CDR3 is CAISERGSYNEQFF. CDR3 nucleotide sequence: TGTGCCATCAGTGAGCGGGGCTCCTACAATGAGCAGTTCTTC. V and J are TRBV10-3 and TRBJ2-1; a possible D gene is TRBD2 (5 bases). The CDR3 totals 14 residues. Looked up from germline, CDR1 is ENHRY and CDR2 is SYGVKD. V was clipped by 2 bases and J by 0 bases, with 5 bases between them.

This clone is a singleton in its sample. The chain employs TRBV28 and TRBJ2-7; 8 bases agree with TRBD1. The CDR3 is made up of 14 amino acids. After removal of 6 bases from V and 2 bases from J, the junction contained 6 bases not matched to a gene. Germline values: CDR1 MDHEN, CDR2 SYDVKM. This CDR3 reads CASRNRGFPYEQYF. The CDR3 coding sequence is TGTGCCAGCAGAAACAGGGGGTTCCCCTACGAGCAGTACTTC.

This clone was seen only once. The chain has TRBV28 and TRBJ2-7; 8 positions match TRBD2. V was clipped by 3 bases and J by 6 bases; unmatched bases: 10. CDR1 and CDR2 (germline): MDHEN, SYDVKM. The CDR3 runs 15 residues. In DNA, the CDR3 is TGTGCCAGCAGTTTGACTAGCGCTGGCGCAGGCGAGCAGTACTTC. This gives the protein CASSLTSAGAGEQYF.

The V call is TRBV5-1, the J call TRBJ1-5; unclear D gene. Trimming removed 0 bases at V and 4 bases at J, with 5 bases between. Germline V gene data show CDR1 as SGHRS and CDR2 as YFSETQ. This CDR3 is built from 13 residues. CDR3 DNA sequence: TGCGCCAGCAGCTTGGCCGGGAATCAGCCCCAGCATTTT. It yields the protein CASSLAGNQPQHF. The whole variable domain, filled in from reference TRBV5-1 and TRBJ1-5, reads KAGVTQTPRYLIKTRGQQVTLSCSPISGHRSVSWYQQTPGQGLQFLFEYFSETQRNKGNFPGRFSGRQFSNSRSEMNVSTLELGDSALYLCASSLAGNQPQHFGDGTRLSIL.

In DNA form, the CDR3 reads TGCGCCAGCAGATTGAGAAGAGGAAATAGCGGGCAAGAGACCCAGTACTTC. Protein: CASRLRRGNSGQETQYF. The chain has TRBV5-1 and TRBJ2-5, with 7 bases aligning to TRBD2. The V segment lost 5 bases and the J segment 2 bases; nucleotides outside the gene matches: 15. The CDR3 is made up of 17 amino acids. Germline V gives CDR1 SGHRS, CDR2 YFSETQ.

This chain links TRBV4-1 with TRBJ2-3; a weak D match, TRBD2 (6 bases). Germline-derived CDR1 and CDR2 are MGHRA and YSYEKL. Trimming took 1 base from V and 0 from J, leaving 11 bases between them. CDR3 size: 16 residues. CDR3 sequence: CASSQGRGLSTDTQYF. The CDR3 bases are TGCGCCAGCAGCCAAGGGAGGGGCCTTAGCACAGATACGCAGTATTTT.

V usage is TRBV7-9 and J usage is TRBJ1-1; no clear D. The CDR3 is 14 residues long. V lost 8 bases, J lost 0 bases, and 13 bases lay in between. Germline loops: CDR1 SEHNR, CDR2 FQNEAQ (reference sequence). The CDR3 nucleotides are TGTGCCAGCTCTAGACTGGCCATGAACACTGAAGCTTTCTTT. The encoded protein is CASSRLAMNTEAFF.

The chain joins TRBV28 to TRBJ2-3, with 9 bases that match TRBD1. This CDR3 has 14 amino acids. V shed 4 bases, J shed 1 base, and the junction held 0 bases outside the gene matches. Germline CDR1 and CDR2: MDHEN and SYDVKM. CDR3: CASSWDRGTDTQYF. The CDR3 DNA reads as TGTGCCAGCAGTTGGGACAGGGGCACAGATACGCAGTATTTT.

The chain is built from TRBV4-3 and TRBJ2-2; D is unresolved. With 2 bases removed from V and 1 base from J, the gap between germline ends came to 5 bases. The CDR3 has 14 residues. Germline-derived CDR1 and CDR2 are LGHNA and YSLEER. The CDR3 loop is CASSQTWNTGELFF. The CDR3 DNA follows: TGCGCCAGCAGCCAAACATGGAACACCGGGGAGCTGTTTTTT.

This sequence joins TRBV5-6 and TRBJ2-6; no reliable D call. Deletions cut 6 bases from V and 1 base from J, with 20 bases between. Per germline, CDR1 SGHDT and CDR2 YYEEEE. This CDR3 comprises 18 residues. The chain's CDR3 is CASTHWARLTSGANVLTF. The CDR3 coding sequence is TGTGCCAGCACCCACTGGGCACGCCTCACTTCTGGGGCCAACGTCCTGACTTTC.

This chain uses TRBV5-1 with TRBJ2-1; TRBD2 matches at 10 bases. The V gene end was trimmed by 7 bases and the J gene end by 3 bases; junction bases not matched to a gene: 7. This CDR3 contains 15 residues. Per germline, CDR1 SGHRS and CDR2 YFSETQ. CDR3 coding DNA: TGCGCCAGCGCTACAGCGGGAGGGCTCTACAATGAGCAGTTCTTC. Encoded protein: CASATAGGLYNEQFF.

This chain connects TRBV27 to TRBJ2-1; TRBD2 matches 9 bases. Germline loops: CDR1 MNHEY, CDR2 SMNVEV (reference sequence). Unmatched junction bases numbered 15, after V lost 3 bases and J lost 9 bases. CDR3 length: 17 amino acids. CDR3 bases: TGTGCCAGCAGTTTCGGCGGGAGGGCCATAAGTTTTAGTGAGCAGTTCTTC. Residues: CASSFGGRAISFSEQFF.

The chain is built from TRBV19 and TRBJ2-2; no clear D gene. Trimming took 9 bases from V and 8 from J, leaving 7 bases between them. The CDR3 sequence is 10 residues long. The germline V gene has CDR1 LNHDA and CDR2 SQIVND (reference sequence). CDR3 sequence: CASGYGELFF. CDR3 in DNA: TGTGCCAGCGGGTATGGGGAGCTGTTTTTT.

The gene calls are TRBV7-2 and TRBJ2-7; 7 bases align to TRBD1. This CDR3 has 16 residues. Per the germline V gene, CDR1 is SGHTA and CDR2 is FQGNSA. Trimming took 1 base from V and 0 from J; bases not matched to a gene: 6. The CDR3 is CASSLDRGTYSYEQYF. CDR3 in DNA: TGTGCCAGCAGCTTAGACAGGGGAACCTACTCCTACGAGCAGTACTTC.

J is TRBJ2-5 and V is TRBV5-1, with D possibly being TRBD2 (6 bases). Germline-derived CDR1 and CDR2 are SGHRS and YFSETQ. This CDR3 has 15 amino acids. The V and J ends lost 0 bases and 2 bases respectively, with 11 bases between them. As DNA, the CDR3 is TGCGCCAGCAGCTTGGCTCCCGCGGGACAAGAGACCCAGTACTTC. It is translated as CASSLAPAGQETQYF.

This chain's CDR3 is CASSVKPPGTGDSPLHF. The CDR3 region has the DNA TGTGCCAGCAGCGTTAAACCCCCCGGGACAGGCGATTCACCCCTCCACTTT. V gene TRBV9 combines with J gene TRBJ1-6; TRBD1 matches 8 bases. The germline V gene has CDR1 SGDLS and CDR2 YYNGEE. The ends lost 2 bases at V and 8 bases at J; junction bases unmatched: 12. CDR3 length: 17 amino acids. The full variable domain, completed using reference TRBV9 and TRBJ1-6, is DSGVTQTPKHLITATGQRVTLRCSPRSGDLSVYWYQQSLDQGLQFLIQYYNGEERAKGNILERFSAQQFPDLHSELNLSSLELGDSALYFCASSVKPPGTGDSPLHFGNGTRLTVT.

The rearrangement links TRBV4-1 to TRBJ2-1; 9 positions match TRBD1. Germline V gene sequence: CDR1 MGHRA, CDR2 YSYEKL. The CDR3 is 17 residues long. V trimming: 1 base; J trimming: 7 bases; junction bases outside the gene matches: 11. The CDR3 reads CASSQAGTGNSRNEQFF. The CDR3, as DNA: TGCGCCAGCAGCCAAGCCGGGACAGGGAACTCTAGGAATGAGCAGTTCTTC.

The rearrangement joins TRBV25-1 to TRBJ1-6; D remains ambiguous. The germline V gene encodes CDR1 MGHDK and CDR2 SYGVNS. V lost 1 base to trimming and J lost 12 bases, with 16 bases between them. The CDR3 is 15 amino acids. CDR3 in amino acids: CASSESSRSRGPLHF. The DNA of the CDR3 is TGTGCCAGCAGTGAATCTTCCCGCTCGAGAGGACCCCTCCACTTT.

The chain links TRBV13 to TRBJ2-1; possible D gene TRBD2, 5 bases. The CDR3 sequence is 15 residues long. Between the trimmed V and J ends, which lost 3 bases and 0 bases, there was a span of 9 bases. CDR1 PRHDT and CDR2 FYEKMQ come from the germline V gene (reference sequence). The CDR3 spells CASSFRGLSYNEQFF. CDR3 sequence (DNA): TGTGCCAGCAGCTTCAGAGGGCTCTCCTACAATGAGCAGTTCTTC.

The J gene is TRBJ2-1, the V gene TRBV13; D perhaps matches TRBD2 (6 bases). The CDR3 has 15 residues. V lost 5 bases and J lost 12, with 23 bases in between. CDR1 and CDR2 from the germline V gene are PRHDT and FYEKMQ (reference sequence). As DNA, the CDR3 is TGTGCCAGCAGCAACAGCGGGCGGCCCAGTTTGGGGCAGTTCTTC. Translated, it gives CASSNSGRPSLGQFF. The full variable domain, with the rest looked up from reference TRBV13 and TRBJ2-1, is AAGVIQSPRHLIKEKRETATLKCYPIPRHDTVYWYQQGPGQDPQFLISFYEKMQSDKGSIPDRFSAQQFSDYHSELNMSSLELGDSALYFCASSNSGRPSLGQFFGPGTRLTVL.

This clone was detected once. This rearrangement joins TRBV18 to TRBJ2-1; TRBD2 might be the D (5 bases). Germline loops: CDR1 KGHSH, CDR2 LQKENI. This CDR3 region has 18 residues. Trimming took off 1 base at V and 0 bases at J, with 16 bases between the two ends. DNA of the CDR3: TGTGCCAGCTCACCACTTTCGTCTAGCCCGAGCTCCTACAATGAGCAGTTCTTC. It translates to CASSPLSSSPSSYNEQFF.

The rearrangement joins TRBV23-1 to TRBJ2-7; TRBD1 matches at 9 bases. TRBV23-1 is flagged as an ORF with uncertain function. There are 19 residues in the CDR3. V trimming: 4 bases; J trimming: 3 bases; junction bases outside the gene matches: 19. CDR3 in amino acids: CASSPLGSSRDRDIYEQYF. The CDR3 DNA reads TGCGCCAGCAGTCCCCTAGGGAGCAGTCGGGACAGGGACATCTACGAGCAGTACTTC.

The V call is TRBV6-5, the J call TRBJ2-1; D gene ambiguous. V lost 4 bases and J lost 6, with 7 bases in between. The germline V gene has CDR1 MNHEY and CDR2 SVGAGI. The CDR3 consists of 12 residues. For the CDR3, the DNA is TGTGCCAGCAGTTCCTTCCTCAATGAGCAGTTCTTC. It is translated as CASSSFLNEQFF.

The CDR3 is CASSARDRVREQYF. The CDR3 DNA is TGTGCCAGCAGTGCCCGGGACAGGGTACGCGAGCAGTACTTC. This chain uses TRBV6-5 with TRBJ2-7; 9 nucleotides line up with TRBD1. Trimming cost V 5 bases and J 6 bases; bases outside gene matches: 8. This CDR3 spans 14 amino acids. The germline gives CDR1 MNHEY, CDR2 SVGAGI.